These 27 T cell receptor beta chains were sequenced from one sample in a study of T cell responses to AZD1222 COVID-19 vaccine. Sequencing was performed with immunoSEQ multiplex PCR; in TCRdb, only in-frame clones are kept and a portion is missing. This table has around 120,000 clones, roughly nine tenths appearing once. This specimen was peripheral blood, taken on day 0 of AZD1222 vaccination. The receptors shown here come from an adult in good health.

This chain joins TRBV18 and TRBJ1-3, with D maybe TRBD1 (6 bases). Trimming took off 2 bases at V and 2 bases at J, with 7 bases between the two ends. The germline V gene encodes CDR1 KGHSH and CDR2 LQKENI. This CDR3 comprises 14 residues. CDR3 in amino acids: CASSPAGAGNTIYF. As DNA, the CDR3 is TGTGCCAGCTCACCAGCAGGGGCTGGAAACACCATATATTTT.

This clone was detected once. The rearrangement joins TRBV28 to TRBJ1-1; no clear D. This CDR3 has 13 amino acids. Germline assignment: CDR1 MDHEN and CDR2 SYDVKM. V lost 2 bases to trimming and J lost 10 bases, with 14 bases between them. The CDR3 sequence is CASSLGPPSGAFF. CDR3 nucleotides: TGTGCCAGCAGTTTAGGCCCACCCTCGGGAGCTTTCTTT.

The chain links TRBV27 to TRBJ2-5; 9 bases are shared with TRBD1. This CDR3 contains 16 residues. V lost 6 bases to trimming and J lost 5 bases; unmatched junction nucleotides: 13. CDR1 is MNHEY and CDR2 is SMNVEV in the germline V gene (reference sequence). The CDR3 spells CASSPGQGRLGETQYF. In DNA form, the CDR3 reads TGTGCCAGCAGCCCGGGACAGGGACGTTTGGGGGAGACCCAGTACTTC.

The sample holds a few counts of this clone. Here the CDR3 reads CASSPWTQLGEAFF. DNA for the CDR3: TGTGCCAGCAGCCCCTGGACCCAACTGGGAGAAGCTTTCTTT. This chain connects TRBV7-9 to TRBJ1-1; D gene unclear. There are 14 residues in the CDR3. In germline, CDR1 is SEHNR, CDR2 FQNEAQ (reference sequence). V was trimmed by 5 bases and J by 8 bases, leaving 18 bases between them.

The chain has TRBV7-2 and TRBJ1-1, with D maybe TRBD1 (6 bases). V was clipped by 5 bases and J by 0 bases, with 10 bases between them. CDR3 size: 14 residues. The germline CDR1 and CDR2 sequences are SGHTA and FQGNSA. The CDR3 is CASSPRTVNTEAFF. Here the CDR3 DNA reads TGTGCCAGCAGCCCCCGGACAGTGAACACTGAAGCTTTCTTT.

The chain recombines TRBV12-3 or TRBV12-4 with TRBJ1-5; possible D gene TRBD1, 6 bases. This CDR3 spans 13 amino acids. Trimming removed 6 bases from V and 4 bases from J, with 10 bases in between. CDR3 sequence reads: CASRGQQNQPQHF. CDR3 DNA: TGTGCCAGCAGAGGACAGCAAAATCAGCCCCAGCATTTT.

This chain uses TRBV14 with TRBJ1-1; D perhaps matches TRBD1 (5 bases). V dropped 1 base and J dropped 10 bases, with 16 bases sitting between them. Germline CDR1 and CDR2: SGHDN and FVKESK. The CDR3 sequence is 14 residues long. CDR3 bases: TGTGCCAGCAGCCAAGGTTTTACCAGGGCGCGAGCTTTCTTT. Protein product: CASSQGFTRARAFF.

This chain connects TRBV14 to TRBJ2-3; weak D call: TRBD2 (6 bases). The CDR3 consists of 14 residues. Trimming stripped 0 bases from V and 5 bases from J, with 9 bases between. Germline V CDR1 and CDR2: SGHDN, FVKESK. As DNA, the CDR3 is TGTGCCAGCAGCCAAGAGGCGGGGAAAGATACGCAGTATTTT. Encoded protein: CASSQEAGKDTQYF.

Points on this clone: Different DNA sequences within this sample yield the same CDR3. The V and J genes are TRBV27 and TRBJ2-5; 7 bases are a match to TRBD1. With 2 bases clipped from V and 2 bases from J, the junction kept 5 bases outside the gene matches. The germline V gene has CDR1 MNHEY and CDR2 SMNVEV (reference sequence). CDR3 length: 15 amino acids. The CDR3 DNA follows: TGTGCCAGCAGTTTAGGTAGGGGGCGGCAAGAGACCCAGTACTTC. This translates into CASSLGRGRQETQYF.

This clone has just one count. The rearrangement links TRBV12-3 or TRBV12-4 to TRBJ1-1, with D hard to call. The CDR3 sequence is 13 residues long. Trimming removed 2 bases from V and 6 bases from J, with 10 bases in between. The CDR3 sequence: CASSLKRVAEAFF. The CDR3 DNA follows: TGTGCCAGCAGTTTAAAAAGGGTCGCTGAAGCTTTCTTT.

The genes are TRBV29-1 and TRBJ1-1, with no clear D. The V gene lost 7 bases and the J gene lost 3 bases, with 12 bases spanning the gap. Per the germline V gene, CDR1 is SQVTM and CDR2 is ANQGSEA. This CDR3 has 12 amino acids. Here the CDR3 reads CSALPGDTEAFF. As DNA, the CDR3 is TGCAGCGCCCTGCCCGGGGACACTGAAGCTTTCTTT.

The J gene is TRBJ1-6, the V gene TRBV5-4; no clear D. The CDR3 runs to 15 residues. The V end was cut by 4 bases, the J end by 5 bases, with 13 bases between. Germline V gene data show CDR1 as SGHNT and CDR2 as YYREEE (reference sequence). The CDR3 loop is CASSRSRGDNSPLHF. The CDR3 nucleotides read TGTGCCAGCAGCCGCAGTAGAGGAGATAATTCACCCCTCCACTTT.

The V call is TRBV5-8, the J call TRBJ2-7; 8 bases line up with TRBD1. The V and J ends lost 3 bases and 6 bases, in that order; junction bases with no gene match: 8. Germline-derived CDR1 and CDR2 are SGHTS and YDEGEE. The length of the CDR3 is 14 residues. In DNA, the CDR3 is TGTGCCAGCAGCTCACAGGGGGTCCTCGCCGAGCAGTACTTC. Protein sequence: CASSSQGVLAEQYF.

Only a few counts were recorded for this clone. The gene calls are TRBV3-1 (or the pseudogene TRBV3-2) and TRBJ1-6; unclear D gene. Germline V CDR1 and CDR2: LGHDT, YNNKEL (reference sequence). Trimming stripped 7 bases from V and 7 bases from J, with 8 bases between. The CDR3 has 12 amino acids. CDR3 amino acids: CASTTTNSPLHF. The CDR3 nucleotides are TGTGCCAGCACCACTACGAATTCACCCCTCCACTTT.

This chain links TRBV13 with TRBJ1-3, with D unclear. There are 17 residues in the CDR3. The V end lost 6 bases, the J end lost 0 bases, and 18 bases lay between the germline ends. Per germline, CDR1 PRHDT and CDR2 FYEKMQ (reference sequence). CDR3 region: CASSNLGSAHSGNTIYF. In DNA form, the CDR3 reads TGTGCCAGCAGTAATTTAGGTTCGGCACACTCTGGAAACACCATATATTTT.

This chain links TRBV19 with TRBJ1-5; D gene uncertain. This CDR3 is built from 13 residues. Trimming took off 3 bases at V and 6 bases at J, with 9 bases between the two ends. Looked up from germline, CDR1 is LNHDA and CDR2 is SQIVND (reference sequence). This CDR3 reads CASSIGMGQPQHF. CDR3 in DNA: TGTGCCAGTAGTATCGGAATGGGTCAGCCCCAGCATTTT.

The V gene is TRBV5-1, the J gene TRBJ2-7; 8 bases line up with TRBD2. Germline V CDR1 and CDR2: SGHRS, YFSETQ. The V gene end was trimmed by 5 bases and the J gene end by 5 bases; junction bases not matched to a gene: 3. This CDR3 is built from 12 residues. The CDR3 DNA follows: TGCGCCAGCAGTTCCGGGGGGGACGAGCAGTACTTC. Amino acids: CASSSGGDEQYF. Full variable domain (rest looked up from reference TRBV5-1 and TRBJ2-7): KAGVTQTPRYLIKTRGQQVTLSCSPISGHRSVSWYQQTPGQGLQFLFEYFSETQRNKGNFPGRFSGRQFSNSRSEMNVSTLELGDSALYLCASSSGGDEQYFGPGTRLTVT.

The V call is TRBV7-2, the J call TRBJ2-1, with D hard to call. Looked up from germline, CDR1 is SGHTA and CDR2 is FQGNSA. The CDR3 consists of 16 residues. With 1 base removed from V and 4 bases from J, the gap between germline ends came to 14 bases. The CDR3 loop reads CASSLVGTVQYNEQFF. As DNA, the CDR3 is TGTGCCAGCAGCTTAGTGGGTACGGTGCAGTACAATGAGCAGTTCTTC.

The chain employs TRBV19 and TRBJ2-1; D call uncertain. The V end was cut by 3 bases, the J end by 4 bases, with 1 base between. From germline, CDR1 is LNHDA and CDR2 SQIVND (reference sequence). The CDR3 totals 11 residues. In DNA, the CDR3 is TGTGCCAGTAGTATTTACAATGAGCAGTTCTTC. Translated, it gives CASSIYNEQFF.

In DNA, the CDR3 is TGTGCCAGTAGTATAAAGGGGAACACTGAAGCTTTCTTT. This translates into CASSIKGNTEAFF. The chain couples TRBV19 to TRBJ1-1, with D uncertain. Per germline, CDR1 LNHDA and CDR2 SQIVND (reference sequence). The CDR3 runs 13 residues. V shed 2 bases and J shed 1 base, with 5 bases lying between them.

The chain recombines TRBV5-1 with TRBJ1-5, with 7 bases that match TRBD1. CDR1 SGHRS and CDR2 YFSETQ come from the germline V gene. Losses at the gene ends were 0 bases for V and 9 bases for J; bases not matched to a gene: 3. The CDR3 has 13 residues. The CDR3 reads CASSLGQGGPQHF. Written as DNA, the CDR3 is TGCGCCAGCAGCTTGGGACAGGGTGGGCCCCAGCATTTT.

The chain has TRBV11-1 and TRBJ2-1; D gene ambiguous. Trimming stripped 3 bases from V and 1 base from J, with 7 bases between. CDR1 is SGHAT, CDR2 FQDESV, per germline (reference sequence). The CDR3 consists of 14 residues. This chain's CDR3 is CASSFQTSYNEQFF. The CDR3, as DNA: TGTGCCAGCAGCTTCCAGACGTCCTACAATGAGCAGTTCTTC.

The chain uses TRBV4-2 and TRBJ1-4; weak D call: TRBD1 (6 bases). Germline CDR1 is LGHNA and CDR2 is YNFKEQ. The CDR3 consists of 19 residues. The ends were cut back, 0 bases at V and 9 bases at J, with 26 bases in the middle. CDR3 bases: TGTGCCAGCAGCCAAGAGGGTCCCCAGGGGACCAAGCGCCGGAAAAAACTGTTTTTT. This translates into CASSQEGPQGTKRRKKLFF.

The V call is TRBV30, the J call TRBJ2-2; TRBD2 aligns across 7 bases. The CDR3 covers 15 residues. The germline V gene encodes CDR1 GTSNPN and CDR2 SVGIG (reference sequence). V shed 2 bases and J 4 bases; nucleotides not matched to a gene: 7. The CDR3 is CAWSWAGAGTGELFF. The DNA for the CDR3 is TGTGCCTGGAGTTGGGCGGGAGCGGGCACCGGGGAGCTGTTTTTT.

The chain links TRBV3-1 (or the pseudogene TRBV3-2) to TRBJ2-7, with D tentatively TRBD2 (5 bases). Germline V gene data show CDR1 as LGHDT and CDR2 as YNNKEL (reference sequence). V lost 4 bases to trimming and J lost 3 bases, with 13 bases between them. This CDR3 comprises 14 residues. CDR3 sequence: CASSPPGNYYEQYF. The CDR3 DNA reads TGTGCCAGCAGCCCGCCGGGAAACTACTACGAGCAGTACTTC.

The sample holds a few counts of this clone. The chain joins TRBV7-2 to TRBJ1-2; D gene uncertain. Trimming cost V 1 base and J 2 bases, with 11 bases left between them. Germline lookup yields CDR1 SGHTA and CDR2 FQGNSA. This CDR3 spans 15 amino acids. The CDR3 DNA reads as TGTGCCAGCAGCTTAGGTGGCATGGCGAACTATGGCTACACCTTC. Amino acid sequence: CASSLGGMANYGYTF.

This sequence joins TRBV3-1 (or the pseudogene TRBV3-2) and TRBJ2-7; 7 bases are shared with TRBD2. The germline gives CDR1 LGHDT, CDR2 YNNKEL (reference sequence). The CDR3 sequence is 16 residues long. J was trimmed by 2 bases and V by 0 bases; bases with no gene match: 7. This CDR3 is CASSQDLGTTTYEQYF. The CDR3 DNA is TGTGCCAGCAGCCAAGATCTTGGGACTACAACCTACGAGCAGTACTTC.